This TCR beta chain was sequenced in a study of early T cells in non-severe SARS-CoV-2 infection. Study-level background: It was bulk RNA from unsorted whole blood that was sequenced, and the chains were unpaired. Overall study findings and caveats: Matching with VDJdb favored anti-spike CD8 responses (missing private and CD4 specificities).

Details on this clonotype: The antigen remains undetermined.

The germline V gene has CDR1 KGHSH and CDR2 LQKENI. The V end lost 1 base, the J end lost 1 base, and 7 bases lay between the germline ends. The CDR3 runs 14 residues. Unique molecular identifiers were affixed to single, distinct cDNA molecules. From the 5' RACE reads, TCRdb called clonotypes with MiXCR, one entry per CDR3 protein. The sample has about 60,000 distinct CDR3 sequences, 20% seen once. This specimen was whole blood, taken at baseline. This chain joins TRBV18 and TRBJ1-1, with D possibly being TRBD1 (5 bases). This clonotype originated in an adult who was a healthcare worker with PCR-confirmed SARS-CoV-2 infection or an uninfected control (not recorded which). The CDR3 bases are TGTGCCAGCTCACCACAGGGACGGAACACTGAAGCTTTCTTT. It is translated as CASSPQGRNTEAFF.